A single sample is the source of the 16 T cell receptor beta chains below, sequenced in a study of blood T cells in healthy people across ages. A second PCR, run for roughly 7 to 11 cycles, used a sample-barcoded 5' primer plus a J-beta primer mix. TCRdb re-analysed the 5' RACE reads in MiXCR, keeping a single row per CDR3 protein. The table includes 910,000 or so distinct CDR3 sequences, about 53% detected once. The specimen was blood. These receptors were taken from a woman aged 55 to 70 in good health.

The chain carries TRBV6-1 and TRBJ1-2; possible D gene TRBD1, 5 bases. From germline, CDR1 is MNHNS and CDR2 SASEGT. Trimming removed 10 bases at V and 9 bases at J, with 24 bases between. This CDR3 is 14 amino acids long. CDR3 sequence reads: CAIFRDGQGIRYTF. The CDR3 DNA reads TGTGCCATCTTTAGAGATGGTCAGGGTATTCGCTACACCTTC.

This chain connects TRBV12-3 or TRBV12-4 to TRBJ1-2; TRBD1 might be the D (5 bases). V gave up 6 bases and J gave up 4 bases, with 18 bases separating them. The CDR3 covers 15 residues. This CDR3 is CASRSGARLIYGYTF. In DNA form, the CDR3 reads TGTGCCAGCAGATCCGGGGCTCGACTAATCTATGGCTACACCTTC.

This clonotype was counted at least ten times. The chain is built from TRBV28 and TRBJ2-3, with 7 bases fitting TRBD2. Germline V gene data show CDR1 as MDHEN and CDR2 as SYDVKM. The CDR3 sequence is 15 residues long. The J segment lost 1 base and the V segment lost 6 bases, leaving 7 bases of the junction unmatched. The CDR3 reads CASSLGGSGTDTQYF. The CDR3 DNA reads TGTGCCAGCAGCTTAGGCGGGAGCGGCACAGATACGCAGTATTTT.

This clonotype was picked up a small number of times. CDR3 sequence (DNA): TGCGCCAGCAGCTTGGCCTCGTCCCTATCCTACGAGCAGTACTTC. This codes for CASSLASSLSYEQYF. The chain is built from TRBV5-1 and TRBJ2-7; D is unclear. The V end was cut by 0 bases, the J end by 1 base, with 11 bases between. Germline loops: CDR1 SGHRS, CDR2 YFSETQ. This CDR3 is built from 15 residues. Full variable domain (missing parts from reference TRBV5-1 and TRBJ2-7): KAGVTQTPRYLIKTRGQQVTLSCSPISGHRSVSWYQQTPGQGLQFLFEYFSETQRNKGNFPGRFSGRQFSNSRSEMNVSTLELGDSALYLCASSLASSLSYEQYFGPGTRLTVT.

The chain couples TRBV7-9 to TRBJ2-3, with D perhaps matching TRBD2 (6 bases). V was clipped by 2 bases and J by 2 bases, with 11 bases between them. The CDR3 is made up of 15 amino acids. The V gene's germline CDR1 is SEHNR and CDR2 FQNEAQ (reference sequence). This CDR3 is CASSLRRGDTDTQYF. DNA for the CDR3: TGTGCCAGCAGCTTAAGGCGGGGCGACACAGATACGCAGTATTTT.

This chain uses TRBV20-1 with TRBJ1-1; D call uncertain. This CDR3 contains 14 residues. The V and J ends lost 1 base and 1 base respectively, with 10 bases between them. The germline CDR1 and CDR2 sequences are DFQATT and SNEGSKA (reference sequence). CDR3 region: CSARVREANTEAFF. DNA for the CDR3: TGCAGTGCTAGAGTGAGGGAAGCGAACACTGAAGCTTTCTTT.

The CDR3 here is CASSINTEAFF. CDR3 DNA sequence: TGCGCCAGCAGCATAAACACTGAAGCTTTCTTT. V is TRBV5-1 and J is TRBJ1-1, with D unclear. This CDR3 comprises 11 residues. Trimming cost V 4 bases and J 2 bases, with 3 bases left between them. Germline assignment: CDR1 SGHRS and CDR2 YFSETQ. The full variable domain, completed using reference TRBV5-1 and TRBJ1-1, is KAGVTQTPRYLIKTRGQQVTLSCSPISGHRSVSWYQQTPGQGLQFLFEYFSETQRNKGNFPGRFSGRQFSNSRSEMNVSTLELGDSALYLCASSINTEAFFGQGTRLTVV.

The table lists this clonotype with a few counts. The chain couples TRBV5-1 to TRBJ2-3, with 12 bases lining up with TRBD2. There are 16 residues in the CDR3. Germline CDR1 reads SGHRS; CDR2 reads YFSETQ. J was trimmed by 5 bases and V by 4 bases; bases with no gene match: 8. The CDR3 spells CASSLRLAGVVDTQYF. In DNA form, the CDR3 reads TGCGCCAGCAGCCTAAGACTAGCGGGAGTCGTAGATACGCAGTATTTT.

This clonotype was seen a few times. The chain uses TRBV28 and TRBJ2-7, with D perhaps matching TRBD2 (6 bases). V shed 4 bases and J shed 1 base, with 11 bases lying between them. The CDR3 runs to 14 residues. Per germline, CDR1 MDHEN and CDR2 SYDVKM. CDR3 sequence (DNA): TGTGCCAGCAGTTCCGGGAGCAGGTCCTACGAGCAGTACTTC. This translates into CASSSGSRSYEQYF.

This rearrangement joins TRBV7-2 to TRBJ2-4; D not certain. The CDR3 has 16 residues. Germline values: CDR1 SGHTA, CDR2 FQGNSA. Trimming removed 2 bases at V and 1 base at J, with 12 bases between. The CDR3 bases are TGTGCCAGCAGCTTAACAACTCCCCGGGCCAAAAACATTCAGTACTTC. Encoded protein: CASSLTTPRAKNIQYF.

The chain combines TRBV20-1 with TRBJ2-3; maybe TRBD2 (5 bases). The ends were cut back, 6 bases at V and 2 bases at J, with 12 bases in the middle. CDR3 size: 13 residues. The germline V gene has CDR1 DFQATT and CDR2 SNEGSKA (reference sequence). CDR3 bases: TGCAGTGCAGAGGAGCGGCACACAGATACGCAGTATTTT. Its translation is CSAEERHTDTQYF.

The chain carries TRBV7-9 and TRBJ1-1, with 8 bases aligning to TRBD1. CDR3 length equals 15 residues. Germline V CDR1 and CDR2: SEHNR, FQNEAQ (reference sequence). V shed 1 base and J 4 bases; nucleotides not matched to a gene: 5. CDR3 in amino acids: CASSLVGQGTTEAFF. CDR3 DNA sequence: TGTGCCAGCAGCTTAGTCGGACAGGGCACCACTGAAGCTTTCTTT.

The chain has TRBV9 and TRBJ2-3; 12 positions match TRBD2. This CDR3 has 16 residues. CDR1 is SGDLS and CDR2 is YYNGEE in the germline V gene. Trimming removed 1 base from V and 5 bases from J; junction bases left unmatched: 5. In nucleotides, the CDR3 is TGTGCCAGCAGCGTATCCCTAGCGGGAGGGGAAGATACGCAGTATTTT. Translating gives CASSVSLAGGEDTQYF.

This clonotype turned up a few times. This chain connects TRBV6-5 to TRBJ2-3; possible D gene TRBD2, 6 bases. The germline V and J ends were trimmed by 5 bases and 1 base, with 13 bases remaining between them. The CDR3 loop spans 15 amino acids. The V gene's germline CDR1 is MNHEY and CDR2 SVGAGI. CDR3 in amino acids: CASSARGRGTDTQYF. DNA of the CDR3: TGTGCCAGCAGTGCGCGGGGCAGAGGCACAGATACGCAGTATTTT.

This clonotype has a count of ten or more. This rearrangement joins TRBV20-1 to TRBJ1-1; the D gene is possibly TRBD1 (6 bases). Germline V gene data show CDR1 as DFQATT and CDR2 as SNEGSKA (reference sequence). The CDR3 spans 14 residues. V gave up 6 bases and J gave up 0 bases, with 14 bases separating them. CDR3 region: CSATDSTMNTEAFF. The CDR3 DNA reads TGCAGTGCCACGGACAGTACAATGAACACTGAAGCTTTCTTT.

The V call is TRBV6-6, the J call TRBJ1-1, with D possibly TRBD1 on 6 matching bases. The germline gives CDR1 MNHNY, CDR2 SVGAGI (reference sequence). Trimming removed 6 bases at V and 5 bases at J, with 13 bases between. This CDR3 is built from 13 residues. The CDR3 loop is CASRAGVWTEAFF. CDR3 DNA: TGTGCCAGCAGGGCAGGGGTTTGGACTGAAGCTTTCTTT.